These 17 T cell receptor beta chains came from one sample sequenced in a study of T-cell memory formation after mild COVID-19. Using its own MiXCR run on the 5' RACE reads, TCRdb lists one record per CDR3 protein. Among 340,000 or so distinct CDR3 sequences listed, 10% to 15% were seen once. The sequenced sample consisted of PBMCs or a T cell subset sorted from them (not recorded which). Receptors originate from a man between 18 and 29 years old who had mild COVID-19 (a few samples of this study predate the infection). Cell type and time point are not known.

The chain employs TRBV12-3 or TRBV12-4 and TRBJ1-1; possibly TRBD1 for D (6 bases). The CDR3 runs 15 residues. V was cut by 3 bases and J by 0 bases, with 11 bases left in between. CDR3 residues: CASSFRGLMNTEAFF. For the CDR3, the DNA is TGTGCCAGCAGTTTCCGGGGGCTCATGAACACTGAAGCTTTCTTT.

This clonotype was seen more than once but under ten times. The J gene is TRBJ2-1, the V gene TRBV20-1; D call uncertain. Trimming stripped 6 bases from V and 9 bases from J, with 18 bases between. The CDR3 contains 13 residues. Germline values: CDR1 DFQATT, CDR2 SNEGSKA (reference sequence). This CDR3 reads CSAQLGSIGEQFF. DNA for the CDR3: TGCAGTGCCCAGCTAGGATCGATTGGTGAGCAGTTCTTC.

A few counts support this clonotype. This sequence joins TRBV5-4 and TRBJ2-7, with 8 bases that match TRBD2. CDR3 size: 12 residues. The germline V gene encodes CDR1 SGHNT and CDR2 YYREEE (reference sequence). Trimming took 1 base from V and 6 from J; bases not matched to a gene: 0. Here the CDR3 DNA reads TGTGCCAGCAGCTTGACTAGCGGCGAGCAGTACTTC. Amino acids: CASSLTSGEQYF.

The rearrangement links TRBV24-1 to TRBJ2-1; no firm D call. This CDR3 region has 15 residues. Trimming stripped 5 bases from V and 5 bases from J, with 15 bases between. Germline assignment: CDR1 KGHDR and CDR2 SFDVKD. CDR3 sequence (DNA): TGTGCCACCAGTGCCCCGGGCAGTCTCAACAATGAGCAGTTCTTC. Translating it yields CATSAPGSLNNEQFF.

This clonotype was counted many times. The gene calls are TRBV24-1 and TRBJ2-2; 10 nucleotides agree with TRBD1. This CDR3 contains 16 residues. V trimming: 7 bases; J trimming: 5 bases; junction bases outside the gene matches: 9. Germline loops: CDR1 KGHDR, CDR2 SFDVKD. The CDR3 region is CATSPGTGDFTGELFF. The DNA for the CDR3 is TGTGCCACCAGCCCTGGGACAGGGGATTTTACCGGGGAGCTGTTTTTT.

V gene TRBV27 combines with J gene TRBJ1-2, with 10 nucleotides matching TRBD1. V trimming: 6 bases; J trimming: 7 bases; junction bases outside the gene matches: 8. Germline lookup yields CDR1 MNHEY and CDR2 SMNVEV (reference sequence). CDR3 size: 14 residues. As DNA, the CDR3 is TGTGCCAGCAGAGCCCGACAGGGGGCAATTGGCTACACCTTC. It translates to CASRARQGAIGYTF.

The J gene is TRBJ2-2, the V gene TRBV20-1; D perhaps matches TRBD2 (5 bases). The germline gives CDR1 DFQATT, CDR2 SNEGSKA (reference sequence). Trimming took 5 bases from V and 10 from J, leaving 17 bases between them. The CDR3 spans 13 residues. CDR3 nucleotides: TGCAGTGCTCCTCACCTAGGGCGGGCGGAGCTGTTTTTT. Translating it yields CSAPHLGRAELFF.

This clonotype was seen a handful of times. CDR3 sequence: CASSVMRGEQPQHF. The CDR3 bases are TGTGCCAGCAGCGTTATGAGGGGCGAGCAGCCCCAGCATTTT. The chain recombines TRBV7-2 with TRBJ1-5, with D possibly being TRBD1 (5 bases). V dropped 5 bases and J dropped 7 bases, with 15 bases sitting between them. Germline V gene data show CDR1 as SGHTA and CDR2 as FQGNSA. The CDR3 covers 14 residues.

This clonotype showed up many times. V usage is TRBV7-2 and J usage is TRBJ1-5; D unclear. The germline V gene encodes CDR1 SGHTA and CDR2 FQGNSA. The CDR3 extends over 14 amino acids. Trimming stripped 1 base from V and 1 base from J, with 5 bases between. CDR3 protein: CASSLEGSNQPQHF. The CDR3 DNA reads TGTGCCAGCAGCTTAGAGGGCAGCAATCAGCCCCAGCATTTT. The full variable domain, with the rest looked up from reference TRBV7-2 and TRBJ1-5, is GAGVSQSPSNKVTEKGKDVELRCDPISGHTALYWYRQSLGQGLEFLIYFQGNSAPDKSGLPSDRFSAERTGGSVSTLTIQRTQQEDSAVYLCASSLEGSNQPQHFGDGTRLSIL.

The J gene is TRBJ2-5, the V gene TRBV2; D not certain. This CDR3 has 14 amino acids. Germline CDR1 reads SNHLY; CDR2 reads FYNNEI. V lost 7 bases and J lost 5, with 17 bases in between. CDR3 DNA: TGTGCCAGCACCCAGGTCCGGGTCCGGGAGACCCAGTACTTC. Translated: CASTQVRVRETQYF.

The chain joins TRBV4-1 to TRBJ2-5, with 10 positions matching TRBD1. Germline V gene lookup returns CDR1 MGHRA and CDR2 YSYEKL. V lost 0 bases and J lost 10; bases outside the gene matches: 11. The CDR3 loop spans 16 amino acids. The CDR3 reads CASSQDPRQGAYLQYF. In nucleotides, the CDR3 is TGCGCCAGCAGCCAAGATCCGCGACAGGGGGCTTATCTCCAGTACTTC.

The J gene is TRBJ2-1, the V gene TRBV7-9; 7 bases are a match to TRBD2. The ends lost 5 bases at V and 10 bases at J; junction bases unmatched: 11. The germline gives CDR1 SEHNR, CDR2 FQNEAQ (reference sequence). The CDR3 length is 14 residues. This CDR3 is CASSQDGGSTEQFF. The DNA of the CDR3 is TGTGCCAGCAGCCAGGACGGGGGGTCTACCGAGCAGTTCTTC.

This clonotype was detected ten times or more. This chain links TRBV2 with TRBJ1-1; tentatively, D is TRBD1 (5 bases). Deletions cut 11 bases from V and 6 bases from J, with 16 bases between. CDR1 is SNHLY and CDR2 is FYNNEI in the germline V gene. The CDR3 spans 12 residues. The CDR3 region is CASSREIAEAFF. In nucleotides, the CDR3 is TGTGCCTCCAGCAGGGAGATCGCTGAAGCTTTCTTT. Together with reference TRBV2 and TRBJ1-1, the CDR3 gives the full variable domain: EPEVTQTPSHQVTQMGQEVILRCVPISNHLYFYWYRQILGQKVEFLVSFYNNEISEKSEIFDDQFSVERPDGSNFTLKIRSTKLEDSAMYFCASSREIAEAFFGQGTRLTVV.

The chain has TRBV25-1 and TRBJ2-7; 7 bases map to TRBD1. V dropped 2 bases and J dropped 3; count of bases not matched to a gene: 10. This CDR3 spans 16 amino acids. In germline, CDR1 is MGHDK, CDR2 SYGVNS. This chain's CDR3 is CASSELRDSSFYEQYF. The CDR3 DNA reads as TGTGCCAGCAGTGAACTAAGGGACAGCTCCTTCTACGAGCAGTACTTC.

This clonotype has ten or more counts. This chain joins TRBV29-1 and TRBJ2-5; D gene uncertain. Trimming removed 1 base at V and 4 bases at J, with 7 bases between. The CDR3 length is 12 residues. Per germline, CDR1 SQVTM and CDR2 ANQGSEA. The CDR3 reads CSVEARLETQYF. The CDR3 DNA reads as TGCAGCGTTGAAGCCAGGCTAGAGACCCAGTACTTC.

The chain combines TRBV18 with TRBJ2-7; possible D gene TRBD2, 6 bases. CDR1 and CDR2 (germline): KGHSH, LQKENI. The CDR3 spans 12 residues. Trimming removed 6 bases at V and 6 bases at J, with 12 bases between. The DNA for the CDR3 is TGTGCCAGCTCCGCCCAGGGACTCGAGCAGTACGTC. As protein: CASSAQGLEQYV.

V usage is TRBV4-2 and J usage is TRBJ2-5; no firm D call. Germline loops: CDR1 LGHNA, CDR2 YNFKEQ. This CDR3 has 14 amino acids. V lost 1 base and J 5 bases, leaving 11 bases between the germline ends. The CDR3 region has the DNA TGTGCCAGCAGCCAAGGTGGATCCGGGGAGACCCAGTACTTC. This sequence encodes CASSQGGSGETQYF.